Listed below are T cell receptor beta chains from one sample, sequenced in a study of response to subunit inactivated influenza vaccine. One entry per CDR3 protein results from TCRdb running MiXCR on the RT-PCR reads. The repertoire consists of some 600,000 distinct CDR3 sequences, with 11% to 15% occurring once and the leading ten covering roughly 7.6%. Here the sequenced sample was PBMCs from blood, taken about 14 days before vaccination. Receptors originate from a man between 45 and 60 years old who received an inactivated influenza vaccine. Each CDR3 is given with its conserved first and last residue. Fields, in order: J gene, D gene, clone size, V gene, CDR3 DNA, CDR3 protein. The D gene is left open where the match is weak. Only part of the rows carry a size: once, few, many, or a class if the clone is expanded.

J gene: TRBJ2-7; D gene: TRBD1; clone size: few; V gene: TRBV27; CDR3 DNA: TGTGCCAGCCGAGGGACAGGGGGCGCTTACGAGCAGTACTTC; CDR3 protein: CASRGTGGAYEQYF
J gene: TRBJ1-1; D gene: .; clone size: .; V gene: TRBV20-1; CDR3 DNA: TGCAGTGCTAGAGGGGGCGCGGACACTGAAGCTTTCTTT; CDR3 protein: CSARGGADTEAFF
J gene: TRBJ2-1; D gene: .; clone size: .; V gene: TRBV25-1; CDR3 DNA: TGTGCCAGCAGTGAAAGTTTCAAGGGCTCGCCCAATGAGCAGTTCTTC; CDR3 protein: CASSESFKGSPNEQFF
J gene: TRBJ2-3; D gene: .; clone size: .; V gene: TRBV7-9; CDR3 DNA: TGTGCCAGCCAGACAGATACGCAGTATTTT; CDR3 protein: CASQTDTQYF
J gene: TRBJ1-2; D gene: TRBD1; clone size: many; V gene: TRBV12-3/TRBV12-4; CDR3 DNA: TGTGCCAGCTGGGGAACAGGGGAGGGCTTTGACTATGGCTACACCTTC; CDR3 protein: CASWGTGEGFDYGYTF
J gene: TRBJ2-5; D gene: .; clone size: .; V gene: TRBV9; CDR3 DNA: TGTGCCAGCAGCGAAACGGGGCGGGGGACCCAGTACTTC; CDR3 protein: CASSETGRGTQYF
J gene: TRBJ2-1; D gene: TRBD2; clone size: .; V gene: TRBV5-4; CDR3 DNA: TGTGCCAGCAGCATGGGACAGGGGACCGGGACTAGCGGGAGCACCCTCAACAATGAGCAGTTCTTC; CDR3 protein: CASSMGQGTGTSGSTLNNEQFF
J gene: TRBJ2-2; D gene: TRBD2; clone size: few; V gene: TRBV29-1; CDR3 DNA: TGCAGCGTTGTAGCGGGATCGAACACCGGGGAGCTGTTTTTT; CDR3 protein: CSVVAGSNTGELFF
J gene: TRBJ2-6; D gene: .; clone size: few; V gene: TRBV20-1; CDR3 DNA: TGCAGTGCTACGGAAACGACAGTATCTGGGGCCAACGTCCTGACTTTC; CDR3 protein: CSATETTVSGANVLTF
J gene: TRBJ2-2; D gene: .; clone size: .; V gene: TRBV6-1; CDR3 DNA: TGTGCCAGCACCTTGGGACTTCTTACCGGGGAGCTGTTTTTT; CDR3 protein: CASTLGLLTGELFF
J gene: TRBJ1-2; D gene: .; clone size: few; V gene: TRBV6-4; CDR3 DNA: TGTGCCAGCAGTGACTCCCCCGGGACGGCAAACTATGGCTACACCTTC; CDR3 protein: CASSDSPGTANYGYTF
J gene: TRBJ1-5; D gene: .; clone size: many; V gene: TRBV29-1; CDR3 DNA: TGCAGCGTTGGTGAGATCGGGGAAGGCAATCAGCCCCAGCATTTT; CDR3 protein: CSVGEIGEGNQPQHF
J gene: TRBJ1-2; D gene: .; clone size: few; V gene: TRBV7-2; CDR3 DNA: TGTGCCAGCAGCTTAAAGGGCGGCGGGGGCTACACCTTC; CDR3 protein: CASSLKGGGGYTF
J gene: TRBJ2-3; D gene: .; clone size: few; V gene: TRBV20-1; CDR3 DNA: TGCAGTGCTAGAAATAGCGCTAGCACAGATACGCAGTATTTT; CDR3 protein: CSARNSASTDTQYF
J gene: TRBJ1-5; D gene: .; clone size: .; V gene: TRBV15; CDR3 DNA: TGTGCCACCAGCAGAGGAGAGAGAGATCAGCCCCAGCATTTT; CDR3 protein: CATSRGERDQPQHF
J gene: TRBJ2-5; D gene: TRBD2; clone size: few; V gene: TRBV10-3; CDR3 DNA: TGTGCCATCAGTGAGGGTAAATTTAGCGGGAGGCTCCAAGAGACCCAGTACTTC; CDR3 protein: CAISEGKFSGRLQETQYF
J gene: TRBJ2-2; D gene: .; clone size: .; V gene: TRBV19; CDR3 DNA: TGTGCCAGCGGACCGACTAGTCACACCGGGGAGCTGTTTTTT; CDR3 protein: CASGPTSHTGELFF
J gene: TRBJ2-1; D gene: TRBD2; clone size: .; V gene: TRBV6-1; CDR3 DNA: TGTGCCAGCACCAGACTCGGGGGTGGGAGGGCCAATGAGCAGTTCTTC; CDR3 protein: CASTRLGGGRANEQFF